This TCR beta chain originates from a study of T cell responses to AZD1222 COVID-19 vaccine. Study-level background: Combined were second doses at about 4 or about 12 weeks.

The protocol was immunoSEQ multiplex PCR, while the TCRdb copy is restricted to in-frame clones and leaves out a portion. The sample has 95,000 to 150,000 clones, about nine tenths seen once. V was cut by 4 bases and J by 0 bases, with 7 bases left in between. The CDR3 runs to 14 residues. CDR1 is GTSNPN and CDR2 is SVGIG in the germline V gene (reference sequence). This clone is a singleton in its sample. Its antigen is still unknown. Study-wide points: Reportedly, nearly half the spike-specific TCRs target unmutated variant regions. Only after the peak T cell response were repertoires sampled.

The clonotype originates from an adult in good health. This chain links TRBV30 with TRBJ2-6; D remains unclear. Sequencing was performed on peripheral blood, taken on day 0 of AZD1222 vaccination. The CDR3 protein is CAWTHSSGANVLTF. The CDR3 region has the DNA TGTGCCTGGACTCACTCCTCTGGGGCCAACGTCCTGACTTTC.